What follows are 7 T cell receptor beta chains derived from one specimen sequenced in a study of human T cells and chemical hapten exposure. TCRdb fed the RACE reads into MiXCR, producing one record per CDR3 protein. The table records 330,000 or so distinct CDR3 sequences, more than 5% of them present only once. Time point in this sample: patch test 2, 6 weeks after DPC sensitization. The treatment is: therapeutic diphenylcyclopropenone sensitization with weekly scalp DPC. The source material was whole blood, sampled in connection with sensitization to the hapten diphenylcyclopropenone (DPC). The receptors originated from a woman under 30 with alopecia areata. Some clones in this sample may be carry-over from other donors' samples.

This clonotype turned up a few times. CDR3 protein: CASSIHTRGGYTF. The DNA of the CDR3 is TGTGCCAGCAGTATCCACACCCGGGGCGGCTACACCTTC. The rearrangement joins TRBV12-3 or TRBV12-4 to TRBJ1-2; maybe TRBD1 (5 bases). The CDR3 is made up of 13 amino acids. The germline V and J ends were trimmed by 5 bases and 8 bases, with 15 bases remaining between them.

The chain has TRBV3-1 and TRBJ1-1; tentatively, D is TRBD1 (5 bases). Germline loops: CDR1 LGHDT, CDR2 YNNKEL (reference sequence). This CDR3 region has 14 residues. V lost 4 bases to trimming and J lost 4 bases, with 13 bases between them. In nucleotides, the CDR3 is TGTGCCAGCAGCCCCTTAGCGGGACCCACTGAAGCTTTCTTT. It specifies CASSPLAGPTEAFF.

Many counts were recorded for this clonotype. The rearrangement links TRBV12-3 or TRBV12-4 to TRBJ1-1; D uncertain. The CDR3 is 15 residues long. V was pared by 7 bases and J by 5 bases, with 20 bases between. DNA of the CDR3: TGTGCCAGCAATACTCGGGCCCCTCAGAGGACTGAAGCTTTCTTT. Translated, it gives CASNTRAPQRTEAFF.

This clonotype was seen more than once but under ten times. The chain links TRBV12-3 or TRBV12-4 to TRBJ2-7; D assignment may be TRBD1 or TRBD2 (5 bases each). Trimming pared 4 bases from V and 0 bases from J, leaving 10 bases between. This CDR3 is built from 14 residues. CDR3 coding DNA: TGTGCCAGCAGTTCGGGACGGGTCTCCTACGAGCAGTACTTC. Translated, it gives CASSSGRVSYEQYF.

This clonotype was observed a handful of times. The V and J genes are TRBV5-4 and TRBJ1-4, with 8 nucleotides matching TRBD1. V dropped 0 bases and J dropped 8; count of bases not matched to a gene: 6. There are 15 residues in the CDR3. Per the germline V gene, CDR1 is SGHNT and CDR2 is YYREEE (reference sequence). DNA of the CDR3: TGTGCCAGCAGCTTGGGCGGACAGGGTGGCGAAAAACTGTTTTTT. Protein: CASSLGGQGGEKLFF.

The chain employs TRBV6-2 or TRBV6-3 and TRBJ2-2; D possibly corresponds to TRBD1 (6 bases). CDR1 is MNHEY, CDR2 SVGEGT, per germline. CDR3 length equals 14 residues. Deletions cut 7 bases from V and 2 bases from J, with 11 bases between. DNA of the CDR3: TGTGCCAGCATACAGGGAACTAACACCGGGGAGCTGTTTTTT. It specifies CASIQGTNTGELFF.

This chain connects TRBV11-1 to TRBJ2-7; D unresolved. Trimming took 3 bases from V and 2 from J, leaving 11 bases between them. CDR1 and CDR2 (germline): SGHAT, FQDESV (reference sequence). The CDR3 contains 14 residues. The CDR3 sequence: CASSFWAGTYEQYF. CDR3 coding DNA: TGTGCCAGCAGCTTTTGGGCAGGAACCTACGAGCAGTACTTC.